The 23 T cell receptor beta chains below all came from one sample that was sequenced in a study of beta chain features in type 1 diabetes. For these receptors, no antigen is known. Of the isolated RNA, all was reverse transcribed, and so the sequenced material was expressed TCRB transcripts. The table came from immunoSEQ multiplex PCR; TCRdb's copy has only in-frame clones and leaves some out. In the table there are about 660,000 clones, over 12% of which are singletons. The study, taken as a whole, reports: All four CD4+ subsets of Type 1 diabetes patients contained TCRB CDR3s that were moderately but significantly shorter.

The sequencing input was naive CD4+ T cells from blood. The source of these receptors is a man aged 18 to 35 with type 1 diabetes.

The genes are TRBV7-3 and TRBJ1-1; D not resolved. V dropped 0 bases and J dropped 5 bases, with 7 bases sitting between them. The CDR3 has 13 amino acids. CDR1 SGHTA and CDR2 FQGTGA come from the germline V gene. The CDR3 reads CASSLTGVTEAFF. In nucleotides, the CDR3 is TGTGCCAGCAGCTTAACGGGAGTGACTGAAGCTTTCTTT.

The rearrangement links TRBV5-4 to TRBJ2-4; a weak D match, TRBD1 (6 bases). V shed 1 base and J shed 6 bases, with 11 bases lying between them. There are 14 residues in the CDR3. Germline values: CDR1 SGHNT, CDR2 YYREEE (reference sequence). The CDR3 bases are TGTGCCAGCAGCTTGACCTCAGGGGTAAACATTCAGTACTTC. Translating gives CASSLTSGVNIQYF.

The chain has TRBV28 and TRBJ1-4, with D possibly TRBD1 on 5 matching bases. Germline values: CDR1 MDHEN, CDR2 SYDVKM. The CDR3 has 15 amino acids. V was trimmed by 2 bases and J by 2 bases, leaving 9 bases between them. CDR3: CASSLQGSTNEKLFF. DNA for the CDR3: TGTGCCAGCAGTTTACAGGGATCGACTAATGAAAAACTGTTTTTT.

This clone has more than one count but fewer than ten. CDR3 nucleotide sequence: TGTGCCACGTCAAGGGAGGCGGTCAATGAGCAGTTCTTC. Protein sequence: CATSREAVNEQFF. The V and J genes are TRBV10-3 and TRBJ2-1; tentative D call: TRBD2 (6 bases). Deletions cut 10 bases from V and 6 bases from J, with 16 bases between. Germline CDR1 ENHRY, CDR2 SYGVKD. The CDR3 consists of 13 residues.

In this sample, this clone turned up a few times. The CDR3 sequence: CASSLAALNYGYTF. In nucleotides, the CDR3 is TGTGCCAGCAGCTTAGCCGCCCTGAACTATGGCTACACCTTC. The chain joins TRBV7-2 to TRBJ1-2; no clear D gene. Trimming shortened V by 0 bases and J by 2 bases, and 7 bases separated the two germline ends. Germline lookup yields CDR1 SGHTA and CDR2 FQGNSA. This CDR3 comprises 14 residues.

The chain uses TRBV30 and TRBJ2-7; D not certain. Trimming cost V 3 bases and J 4 bases, with 13 bases left between them. The germline gives CDR1 GTSNPN, CDR2 SVGIG (reference sequence). There are 13 residues in the CDR3. This chain's CDR3 is CAWSPGGIYEQYF. DNA for the CDR3: TGTGCCTGGAGCCCAGGCGGAATTTACGAGCAGTACTTC.

This clone was seen a handful of times. The chain uses TRBV7-2 and TRBJ2-7; D is possibly TRBD1 (6 bases). This CDR3 contains 14 residues. Trimming stripped 5 bases from V and 0 bases from J, with 11 bases between. Germline assignment: CDR1 SGHTA and CDR2 FQGNSA. CDR3: CASSGSDSSYEQYF. The DNA of the CDR3 is TGTGCCAGCAGCGGGTCGGACAGCTCCTACGAGCAGTACTTC.

Note on this clone: The sample contains more than one DNA sequence encoding this CDR3. This chain uses TRBV10-2 with TRBJ1-2; 9 nucleotides line up with TRBD1. Trimming took 6 bases from V and 2 from J; bases not matched to a gene: 4. The CDR3 contains 14 residues. CDR1 is WSHSY and CDR2 is SAAADI in the germline V gene. The CDR3 DNA follows: TGCGCCAGCAGGCCGACAGGGGGAAACTATGGCTACACCTTC. It translates to CASRPTGGNYGYTF.

This chain links TRBV4-2 with TRBJ1-1; D gene uncertain. The CDR3 is 15 residues long. Germline loops: CDR1 LGHNA, CDR2 YNFKEQ. Trimming took off 3 bases at V and 1 base at J, with 12 bases between the two ends. The CDR3 coding sequence is TGTGCCAGCAGCCAGACATACAGCTCGAACACTGAAGCTTTCTTT. Protein: CASSQTYSSNTEAFF.

This sequence joins TRBV30 and TRBJ2-5; 8 nucleotides match TRBD1. The CDR3 has 11 residues. Germline V lookup: CDR1 GTSNPN, CDR2 SVGIG (reference sequence). The junction had 0 bases not matched to a gene; V was cut back by 5 bases and J by 4 bases. In DNA form, the CDR3 reads TGTGCCTGGGGACAGGGAGAGACCCAGTACTTC. It encodes CAWGQGETQYF.

This clone was seen a handful of times. The rearrangement links TRBV4-3 to TRBJ2-3, with D uncertain. V shed 1 base and J shed 7 bases, with 12 bases lying between them. The CDR3 totals 14 residues. Germline V lookup: CDR1 LGHNA, CDR2 YSLEER. CDR3 sequence (DNA): TGCGCCAGCAGCCAAGTGGCGTATTCACATACGCAGTATTTT. This codes for CASSQVAYSHTQYF.

This clone was recorded a few times. The chain uses TRBV7-2 and TRBJ2-5; TRBD1 aligns across 9 bases. The CDR3 runs to 14 residues. With V trimmed by 5 bases and J by 4 bases, 5 bases remained unmatched. Germline CDR1 is SGHTA and CDR2 is FQGNSA. The CDR3 region is CASSLDRGGETQYF. CDR3 coding DNA: TGTGCCAGCAGCCTGGACAGGGGAGGAGAGACCCAGTACTTC.

This chain joins TRBV25-1 and TRBJ1-2; D perhaps matches TRBD1 (5 bases). The CDR3 is made up of 14 amino acids. V shed 0 bases and J shed 5 bases, with 10 bases lying between them. Germline V gives CDR1 MGHDK, CDR2 SYGVNS. The CDR3 loop is CASSEYRGAYGYTF. As DNA, the CDR3 is TGTGCCAGCAGTGAATATCGGGGCGCGTATGGCTACACCTTC.

This clone was detected a few times. The chain joins TRBV4-1 to TRBJ2-7; D may correspond to TRBD1 or TRBD2 (5 bases each). Germline loops: CDR1 MGHRA, CDR2 YSYEKL. This CDR3 has 15 residues. V lost 4 bases to trimming and J lost 5 bases, with 18 bases between them. The CDR3 DNA is TGCGCCAGCAGCCTCCCCCCGAGGGGCATCCACGAGCAGTACTTC. Encoded protein: CASSLPPRGIHEQYF.

The rearrangement links TRBV4-3 to TRBJ2-2; D is undetermined. With 4 bases removed from V and 5 bases from J, the gap between germline ends came to 14 bases. This CDR3 is built from 15 residues. Looked up from germline, CDR1 is LGHNA and CDR2 is YSLEER. CDR3 coding DNA: TGCGCCAGCAGCCCTAGATGGGATTTTACCGGGGAGCTGTTTTTT. The encoded protein is CASSPRWDFTGELFF.

For this clone: This specimen includes other DNA sequences encoding the same CDR3. The chain links TRBV7-9 to TRBJ1-1; tentative D call: TRBD1 (6 bases). CDR1 and CDR2 from the germline V gene are SEHNR and FQNEAQ (reference sequence). V lost 1 base and J 6 bases, leaving 9 bases between the germline ends. CDR3 length: 13 amino acids. The CDR3 nucleotides are TGTGCCAGCAGCTTAGAAGGGGGGGCTGAAGCTTTCTTT. This codes for CASSLEGGAEAFF. The full variable domain, rest sourced from reference TRBV7-9 and TRBJ1-1, is DTGVSQNPRHKITKRGQNVTFRCDPISEHNRLYWYRQTLGQGPEFLTYFQNEAQLEKSRLLSDRFSAERPKGSFSTLEIQRTEQGDSAMYLCASSLEGGAEAFFGQGTRLTVV.

This clone was observed a handful of times. The V gene is TRBV5-1, the J gene TRBJ1-4; TRBD1 is a possible D gene (6 bases). V dropped 0 bases and J dropped 8 bases, with 8 bases sitting between them. Germline V gives CDR1 SGHRS, CDR2 YFSETQ. The CDR3 covers 13 residues. CDR3 loop: CASSLGGLEKLFF. As DNA, the CDR3 is TGCGCCAGCAGCTTGGGGGGGCTGGAAAAACTGTTTTTT.

This clone was found a few times. This chain uses TRBV25-1 with TRBJ2-5; no clear D. This CDR3 has 13 residues. The V and J ends lost 1 base and 11 bases respectively, with 14 bases between them. Germline V gene sequence: CDR1 MGHDK, CDR2 SYGVNS. CDR3 residues: CASSEFLREAQYF. The CDR3 nucleotides are TGTGCCAGCAGTGAATTTTTACGAGAGGCGCAGTACTTC.

The chain joins TRBV5-4 to TRBJ1-4; D remains ambiguous. Germline values: CDR1 SGHNT, CDR2 YYREEE (reference sequence). V was clipped by 0 bases and J by 6 bases, with 9 bases between them. The CDR3 spans 14 residues. This CDR3 is CASSLDSTYEKLFF. For the CDR3, the DNA is TGTGCCAGCAGCTTGGACAGCACTTATGAAAAACTGTTTTTT.

At least ten counts were recorded for this clone. The chain uses TRBV7-9 and TRBJ2-1, with 9 bases identical to TRBD2. Germline trimming cut 1 base from V and 2 bases from J; bases unmatched to any gene: 0. There are 15 residues in the CDR3. Germline CDR1 SEHNR, CDR2 FQNEAQ (reference sequence). The CDR3 loop is CASSLVAGAYNEQFF. CDR3 nucleotide sequence: TGTGCCAGCAGCTTAGTAGCGGGGGCCTACAATGAGCAGTTCTTC.

V usage is TRBV7-2 and J usage is TRBJ2-7; D not resolved. Germline V gene sequence: CDR1 SGHTA, CDR2 FQGNSA. V was pared by 5 bases and J by 5 bases, with 7 bases between. CDR3 length: 11 residues. The CDR3, as DNA: TGTGCCAGCAGCCCCCACCACGAGCAGTACTTC. Protein product: CASSPHHEQYF.

The chain employs TRBV6-5 and TRBJ1-1; D is ambiguous. V dropped 9 bases and J dropped 1 base, with 15 bases sitting between them. In germline, CDR1 is MNHEY, CDR2 SVGAGI. The CDR3 contains 14 residues. The CDR3 reads CASLRYRGNTEAFF. CDR3 sequence (DNA): TGTGCCAGTCTCCGATACCGGGGGAACACTGAAGCTTTCTTT.

The V gene is TRBV7-2, the J gene TRBJ2-1; maybe TRBD1 (5 bases). From germline, CDR1 is SGHTA and CDR2 FQGNSA. V lost 0 bases to trimming and J lost 5 bases, with 5 bases between them. This CDR3 spans 13 amino acids. The CDR3 is CASSLARDNEQFF. The CDR3 bases are TGTGCCAGCAGCTTAGCCAGGGACAATGAGCAGTTCTTC.